The source of this TCR beta chain is a study of cytomegalovirus exposure and HLA in healthy donors. Libraries were prepared by immunoSEQ multiplex PCR; TCRdb keeps only in-frame clonotypes and omits some of them. The repertoire includes 200,000 or so clones, around 84% of them detected once, and 13% sits in the top ten. The TCR was taken from a woman aged 30 to 39 in good health and CMV-seropositive. The sequenced sample consisted of PBMCs.

CDR3 residues: CASSVTGQAGYEQYF. DNA for the CDR3: TGTGCCAGCAGTGTAACGGGACAGGCCGGTTACGAGCAGTACTTC. The rearrangement links TRBV2 to TRBJ2-7; 8 bases match TRBD1. This CDR3 has 15 residues. V gave up 4 bases and J gave up 4 bases; unmatched junction bases: 9. Germline lookup yields CDR1 SNHLY and CDR2 FYNNEI.